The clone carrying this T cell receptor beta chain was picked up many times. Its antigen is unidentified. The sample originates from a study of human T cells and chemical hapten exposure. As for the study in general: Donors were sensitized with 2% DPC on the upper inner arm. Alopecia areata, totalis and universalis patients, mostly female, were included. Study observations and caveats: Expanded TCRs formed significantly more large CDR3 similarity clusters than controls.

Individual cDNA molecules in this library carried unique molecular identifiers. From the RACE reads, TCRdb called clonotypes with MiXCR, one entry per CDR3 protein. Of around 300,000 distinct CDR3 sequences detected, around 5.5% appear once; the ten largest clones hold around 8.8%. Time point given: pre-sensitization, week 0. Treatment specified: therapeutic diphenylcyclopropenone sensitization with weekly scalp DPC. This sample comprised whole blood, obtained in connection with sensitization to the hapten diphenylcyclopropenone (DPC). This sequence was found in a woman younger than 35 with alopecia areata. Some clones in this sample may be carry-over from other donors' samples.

CDR3 sequence reads: CASSRDLAYGYTF. CDR3 nucleotide sequence: TGTGCCAGCAGCCGGGACCTCGCCTATGGCTACACCTTC. The V call is TRBV7-9, the J call TRBJ1-2; a weak D match, TRBD1 (5 bases). V lost 5 bases and J lost 4, with 11 bases in between. Per germline, CDR1 SEHNR and CDR2 FQNEAQ (reference sequence). The CDR3 totals 13 residues. Variable domain in full (rest from reference TRBV7-9 and TRBJ1-2): DTGVSQNPRHKITKRGQNVTFRCDPISEHNRLYWYRQTLGQGPEFLTYFQNEAQLEKSRLLSDRFSAERPKGSFSTLEIQRTEQGDSAMYLCASSRDLAYGYTFGSGTRLTVV.